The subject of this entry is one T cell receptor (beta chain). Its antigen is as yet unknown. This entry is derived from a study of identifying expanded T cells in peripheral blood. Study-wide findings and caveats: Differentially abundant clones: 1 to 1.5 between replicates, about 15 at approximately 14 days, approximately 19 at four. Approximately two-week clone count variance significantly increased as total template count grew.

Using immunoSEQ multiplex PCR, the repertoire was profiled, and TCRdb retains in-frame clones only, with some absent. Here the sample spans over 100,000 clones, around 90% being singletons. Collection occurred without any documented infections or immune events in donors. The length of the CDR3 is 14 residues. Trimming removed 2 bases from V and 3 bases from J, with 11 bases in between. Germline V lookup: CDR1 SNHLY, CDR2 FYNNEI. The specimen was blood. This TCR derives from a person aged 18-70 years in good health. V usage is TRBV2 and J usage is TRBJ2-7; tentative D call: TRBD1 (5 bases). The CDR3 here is CASSESQGNYEQYF. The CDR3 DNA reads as TGTGCCAGCAGTGAAAGTCAGGGAAACTACGAGCAGTACTTC.